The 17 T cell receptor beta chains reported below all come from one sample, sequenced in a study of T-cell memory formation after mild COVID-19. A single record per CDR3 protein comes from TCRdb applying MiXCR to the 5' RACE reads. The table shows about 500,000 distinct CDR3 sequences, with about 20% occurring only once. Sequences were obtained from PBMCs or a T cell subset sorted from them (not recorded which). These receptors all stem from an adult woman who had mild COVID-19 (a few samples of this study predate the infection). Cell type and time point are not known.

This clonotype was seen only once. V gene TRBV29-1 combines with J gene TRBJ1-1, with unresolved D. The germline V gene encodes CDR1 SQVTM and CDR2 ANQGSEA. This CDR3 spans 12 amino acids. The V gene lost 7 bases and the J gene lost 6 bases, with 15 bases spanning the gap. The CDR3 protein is CSAISPGSEAFF. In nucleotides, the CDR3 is TGCAGCGCCATCTCCCCGGGGTCTGAAGCTTTCTTT.

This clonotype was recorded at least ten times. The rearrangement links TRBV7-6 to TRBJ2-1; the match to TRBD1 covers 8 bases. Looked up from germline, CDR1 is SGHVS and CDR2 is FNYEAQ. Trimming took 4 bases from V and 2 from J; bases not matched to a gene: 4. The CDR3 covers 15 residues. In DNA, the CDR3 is TGTGCCAGCAGCTCGGGGACAGGAACCTACAATGAGCAGTTCTTC. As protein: CASSSGTGTYNEQFF.

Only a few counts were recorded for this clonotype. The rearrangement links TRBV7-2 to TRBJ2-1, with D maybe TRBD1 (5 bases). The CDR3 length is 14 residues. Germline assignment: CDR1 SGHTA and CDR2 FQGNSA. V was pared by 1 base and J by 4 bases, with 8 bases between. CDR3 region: CASSLVDSYNEQFF. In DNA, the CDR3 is TGTGCCAGCAGCTTAGTCGACAGTTACAATGAGCAGTTCTTC.

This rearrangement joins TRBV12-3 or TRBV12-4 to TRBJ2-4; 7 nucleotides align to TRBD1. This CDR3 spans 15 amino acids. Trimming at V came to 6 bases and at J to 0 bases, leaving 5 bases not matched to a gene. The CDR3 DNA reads TGTGCCAGCAGCCCGGGACAGAGAGCCAAAAACATTCAGTACTTC. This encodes CASSPGQRAKNIQYF.

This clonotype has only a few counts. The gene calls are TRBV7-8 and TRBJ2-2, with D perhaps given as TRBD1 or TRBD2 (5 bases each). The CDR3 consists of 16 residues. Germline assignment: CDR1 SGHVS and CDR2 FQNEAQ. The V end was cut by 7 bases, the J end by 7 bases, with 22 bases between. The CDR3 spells CASTMGPAKRGGELFF. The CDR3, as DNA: TGTGCCAGCACCATGGGACCGGCTAAACGGGGCGGGGAGCTGTTTTTT.

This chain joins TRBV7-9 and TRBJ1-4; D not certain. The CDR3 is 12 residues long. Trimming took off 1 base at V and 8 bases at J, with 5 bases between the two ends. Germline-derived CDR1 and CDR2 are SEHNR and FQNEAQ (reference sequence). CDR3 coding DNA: TGTGCCAGCAGCTTAGTTTCGGAAAAACTGTTTTTT. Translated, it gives CASSLVSEKLFF.

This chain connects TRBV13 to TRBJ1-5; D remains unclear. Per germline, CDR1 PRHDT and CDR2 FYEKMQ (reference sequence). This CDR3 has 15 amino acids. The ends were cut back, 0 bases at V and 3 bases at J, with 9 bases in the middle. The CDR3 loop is CASSLGWASNQPQHF. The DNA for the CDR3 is TGTGCCAGCAGCTTAGGATGGGCATCCAATCAGCCCCAGCATTTT.

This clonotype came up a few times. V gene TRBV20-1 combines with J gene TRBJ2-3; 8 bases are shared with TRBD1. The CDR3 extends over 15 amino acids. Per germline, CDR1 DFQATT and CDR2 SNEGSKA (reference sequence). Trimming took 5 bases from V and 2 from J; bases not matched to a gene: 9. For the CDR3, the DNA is TGCAGTGCTCCGCCGGGACAGGCCTTCACAGATACGCAGTATTTT. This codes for CSAPPGQAFTDTQYF.

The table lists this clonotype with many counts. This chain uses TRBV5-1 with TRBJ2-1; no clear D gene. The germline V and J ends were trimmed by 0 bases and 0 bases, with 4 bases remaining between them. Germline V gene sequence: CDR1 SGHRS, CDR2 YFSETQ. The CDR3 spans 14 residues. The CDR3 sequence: CASSLEFSYNEQFF. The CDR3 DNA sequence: TGCGCCAGCAGCTTGGAGTTCTCCTACAATGAGCAGTTCTTC.

This CDR3 is CASSYLGDLGLNEQFF. CDR3 nucleotide sequence: TGTGCCAGCAGTTATCTTGGGGACCTGGGACTTAATGAGCAGTTCTTC. The chain couples TRBV6-2 or TRBV6-3 to TRBJ2-1, with D maybe TRBD2 (6 bases). The V end lost 3 bases, the J end lost 7 bases, and 19 bases lay between the germline ends. Germline V gene data show CDR1 as MNHEY and CDR2 as SVGEGT. The CDR3 covers 16 residues.

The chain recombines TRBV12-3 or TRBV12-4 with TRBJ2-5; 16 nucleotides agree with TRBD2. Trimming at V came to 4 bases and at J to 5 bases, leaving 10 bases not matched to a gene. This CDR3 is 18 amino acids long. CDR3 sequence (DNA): TGTGCCAGCAGTTCAACCGGGACTAGCGGGGGGGCCGTCGAGACCCAGTACTTC. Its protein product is CASSSTGTSGGAVETQYF.

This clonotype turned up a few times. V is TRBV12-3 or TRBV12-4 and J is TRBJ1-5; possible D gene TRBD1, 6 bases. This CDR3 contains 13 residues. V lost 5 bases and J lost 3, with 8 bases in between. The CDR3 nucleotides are TGTGCCAGCAGTCCAGGGGACAATCAGCCCCAGCATTTT. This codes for CASSPGDNQPQHF.

The CDR3 DNA reads as TGCGCCAGCAGCTTGGGTCCGACAGCCCAAGAGACCCAGTACTTC. Translating gives CASSLGPTAQETQYF. The J gene is TRBJ2-5, the V gene TRBV5-1, with D possibly TRBD1 on 5 matching bases. The CDR3 totals 15 residues. Per germline, CDR1 SGHRS and CDR2 YFSETQ. The V end was cut by 0 bases, the J end by 1 base, with 10 bases between.

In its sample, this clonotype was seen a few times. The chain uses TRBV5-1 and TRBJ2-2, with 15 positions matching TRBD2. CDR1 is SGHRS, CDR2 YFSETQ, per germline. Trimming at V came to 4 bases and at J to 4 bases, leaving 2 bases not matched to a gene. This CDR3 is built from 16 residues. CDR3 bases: TGCGCCAGCAGCCCGGGACTAGCGGGGGGCACCGGGGAGCTGTTTTTT. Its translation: CASSPGLAGGTGELFF.

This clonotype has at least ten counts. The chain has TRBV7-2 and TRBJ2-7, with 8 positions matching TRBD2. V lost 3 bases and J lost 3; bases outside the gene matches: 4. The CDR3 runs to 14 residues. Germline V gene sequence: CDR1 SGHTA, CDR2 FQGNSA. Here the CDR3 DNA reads TGTGCCAGCAGCTTTGATACTAGCGGCTACGAGCAGTACTTC. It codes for CASSFDTSGYEQYF. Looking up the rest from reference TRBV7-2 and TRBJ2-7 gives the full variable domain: GAGVSQSPSNKVTEKGKDVELRCDPISGHTALYWYRQSLGQGLEFLIYFQGNSAPDKSGLPSDRFSAERTGGSVSTLTIQRTQQEDSAVYLCASSFDTSGYEQYFGPGTRLTVT.

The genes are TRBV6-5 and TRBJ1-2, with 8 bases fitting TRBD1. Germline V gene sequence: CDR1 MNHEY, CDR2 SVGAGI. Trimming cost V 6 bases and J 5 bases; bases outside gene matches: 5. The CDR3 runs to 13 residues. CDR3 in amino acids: CASSHGTGYGYTF. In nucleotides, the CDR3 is TGTGCCAGCAGCCACGGGACAGGTTATGGCTACACCTTC.

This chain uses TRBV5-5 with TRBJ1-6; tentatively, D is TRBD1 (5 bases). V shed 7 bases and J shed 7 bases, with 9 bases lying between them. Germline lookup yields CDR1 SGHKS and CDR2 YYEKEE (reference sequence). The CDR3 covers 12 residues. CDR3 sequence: CASHWDNSPLHF. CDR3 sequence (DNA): TGTGCCAGCCACTGGGACAATTCACCCCTCCACTTT.